This T cell receptor beta chain was identified in a study of blood T cell repertoires in COVID-19. In the study overall: PBMCs, B-cell-depleted T cells, or T cells provided the cDNA or gDNA that made up the material.

Worth noting for this clone: Other DNA sequences in this sample translate to the same CDR3.

The CDR3 extends over 11 amino acids. CDR1 and CDR2 (germline): MDHEN, SYDVKM. V lost 6 bases to trimming and J lost 10 bases, with 10 bases between them. Clones were sequenced by immunoSEQ multiplex PCR, and TCRdb holds only the in-frame ones, with some missing. The sample shows some 160,000 clones, roughly 80% of them seen only once. Specimen: peripheral blood. This sequence originates from a woman of 80 years or more with acute or convalescent COVID-19. The V call is TRBV28, the J call TRBJ2-1; no clear D. CDR3 nucleotide sequence: TGTGCCAGCAGCCTATTGCGAGAGCAGTTCTTC. This encodes CASSLLREQFF.